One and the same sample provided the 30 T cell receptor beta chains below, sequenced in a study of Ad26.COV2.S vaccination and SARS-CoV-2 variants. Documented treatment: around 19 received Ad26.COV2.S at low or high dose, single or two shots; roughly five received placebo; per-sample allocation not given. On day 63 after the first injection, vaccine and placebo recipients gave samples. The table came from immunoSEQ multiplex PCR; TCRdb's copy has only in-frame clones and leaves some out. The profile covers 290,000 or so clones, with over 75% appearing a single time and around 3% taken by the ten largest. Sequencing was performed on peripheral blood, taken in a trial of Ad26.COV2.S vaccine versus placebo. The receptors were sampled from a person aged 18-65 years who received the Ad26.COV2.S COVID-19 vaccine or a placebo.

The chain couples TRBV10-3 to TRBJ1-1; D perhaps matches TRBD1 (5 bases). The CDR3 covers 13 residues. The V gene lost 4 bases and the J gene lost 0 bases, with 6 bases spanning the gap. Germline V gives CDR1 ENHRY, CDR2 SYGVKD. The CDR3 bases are TGTGCCATCAGTGGACAGATGAACACTGAAGCTTTCTTT. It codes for CAISGQMNTEAFF.

CDR3 nucleotide sequence: TGTGCCTGGAGTGTAAGGAGACAGGGGGTTCTATCTGGCAATCAGCCCCAGCATTTT. This gives the protein CAWSVRRQGVLSGNQPQHF. The chain recombines TRBV30 with TRBJ1-5, with 9 bases matching TRBD1. CDR3 length: 19 amino acids. Trimming removed 0 bases from V and 2 bases from J; junction bases left unmatched: 14. CDR1 and CDR2 from the germline V gene are GTSNPN and SVGIG (reference sequence).

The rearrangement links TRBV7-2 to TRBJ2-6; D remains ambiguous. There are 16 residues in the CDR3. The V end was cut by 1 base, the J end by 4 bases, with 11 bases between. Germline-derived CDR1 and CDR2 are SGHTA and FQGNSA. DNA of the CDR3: TGTGCCAGCAGCTTAGAGGGCATAGGGGGGGCCAACGTCCTGACTTTC. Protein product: CASSLEGIGGANVLTF. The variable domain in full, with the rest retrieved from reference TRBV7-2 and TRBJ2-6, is GAGVSQSPSNKVTEKGKDVELRCDPISGHTALYWYRQSLGQGLEFLIYFQGNSAPDKSGLPSDRFSAERTGGSVSTLTIQRTQQEDSAVYLCASSLEGIGGANVLTFGAGSRLTVL.

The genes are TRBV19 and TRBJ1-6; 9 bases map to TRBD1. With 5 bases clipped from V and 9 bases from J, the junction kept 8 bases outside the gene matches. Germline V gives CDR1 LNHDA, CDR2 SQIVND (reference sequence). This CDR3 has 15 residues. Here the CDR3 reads CASSAGTGLFSPLHF. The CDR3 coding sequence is TGTGCCAGTAGTGCGGGGACAGGGTTGTTTTCACCCCTCCACTTT.

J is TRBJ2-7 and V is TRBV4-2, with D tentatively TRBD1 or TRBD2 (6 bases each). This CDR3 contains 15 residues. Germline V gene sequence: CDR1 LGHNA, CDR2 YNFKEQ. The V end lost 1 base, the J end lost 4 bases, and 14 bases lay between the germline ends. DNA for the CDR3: TGTGCCAGCAGCCAAGGAGGTGGGGGGCTATACGAGCAGTACTTC. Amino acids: CASSQGGGGLYEQYF.

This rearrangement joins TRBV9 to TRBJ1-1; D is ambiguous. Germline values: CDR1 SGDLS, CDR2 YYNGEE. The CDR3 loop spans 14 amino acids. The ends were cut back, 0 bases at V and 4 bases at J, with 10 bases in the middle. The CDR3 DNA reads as TGTGCCAGCAGCGTAGATCAGGTCGGCACTGAAGCTTTCTTT. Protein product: CASSVDQVGTEAFF.

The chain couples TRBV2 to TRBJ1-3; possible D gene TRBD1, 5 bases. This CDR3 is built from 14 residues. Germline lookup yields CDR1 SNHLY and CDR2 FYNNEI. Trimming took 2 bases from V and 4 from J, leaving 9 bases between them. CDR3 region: CASSEWTPGNTIYF. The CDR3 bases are TGTGCCAGCAGTGAATGGACACCGGGAAACACCATATATTTT.

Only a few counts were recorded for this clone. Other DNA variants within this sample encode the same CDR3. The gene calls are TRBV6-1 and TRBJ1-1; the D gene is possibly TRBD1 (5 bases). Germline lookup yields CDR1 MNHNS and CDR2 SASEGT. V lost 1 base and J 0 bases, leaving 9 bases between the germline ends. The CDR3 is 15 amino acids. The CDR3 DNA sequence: TGTGCCAGCAGTGAAGGGCCAGGGTTGAACACTGAAGCTTTCTTT. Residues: CASSEGPGLNTEAFF.

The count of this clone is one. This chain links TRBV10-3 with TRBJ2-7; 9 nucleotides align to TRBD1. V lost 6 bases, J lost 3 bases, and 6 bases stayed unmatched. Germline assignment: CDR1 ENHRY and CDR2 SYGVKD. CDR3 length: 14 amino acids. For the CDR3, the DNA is TGTGCCATCAGCCGACCGACAGGGGGCTACGAGCAGTACTTC. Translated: CAISRPTGGYEQYF.

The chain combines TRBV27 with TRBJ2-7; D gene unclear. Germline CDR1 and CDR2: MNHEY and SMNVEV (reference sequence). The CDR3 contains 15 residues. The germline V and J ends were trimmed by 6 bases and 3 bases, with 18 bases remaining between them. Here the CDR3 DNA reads TGTGCCAGCAGGTTAAGTCCCCCTTCTGTCTACGAGCAGTACTTC. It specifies CASRLSPPSVYEQYF.

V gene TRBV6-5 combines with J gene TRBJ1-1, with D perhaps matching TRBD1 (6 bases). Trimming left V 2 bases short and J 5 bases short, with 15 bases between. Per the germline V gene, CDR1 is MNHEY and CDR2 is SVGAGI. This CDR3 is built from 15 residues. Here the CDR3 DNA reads TGTGCCAGCAGTTACCAACAGGGATGGGATACTGAAGCTTTCTTT. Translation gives CASSYQQGWDTEAFF.

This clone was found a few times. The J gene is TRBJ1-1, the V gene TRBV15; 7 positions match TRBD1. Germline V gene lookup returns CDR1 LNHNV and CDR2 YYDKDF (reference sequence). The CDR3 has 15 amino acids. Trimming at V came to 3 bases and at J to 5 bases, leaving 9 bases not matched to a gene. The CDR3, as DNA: TGTGCCACCAGCAGGGGGATCAGGGGGGCAACTGAAGCTTTCTTT. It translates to CATSRGIRGATEAFF.

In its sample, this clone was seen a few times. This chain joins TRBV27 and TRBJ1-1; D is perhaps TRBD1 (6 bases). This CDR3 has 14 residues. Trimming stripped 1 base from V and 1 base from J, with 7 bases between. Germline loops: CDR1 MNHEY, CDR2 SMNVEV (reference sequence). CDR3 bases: TGTGCCAGCAGTTTATTGGGACAGAACACTGAAGCTTTCTTT. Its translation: CASSLLGQNTEAFF.

The CDR3 protein is CASSFGSEQYF. CDR3 in DNA: TGTGCCAGCAGTTTCGGGAGCGAGCAGTACTTC. This chain uses TRBV12-3 or TRBV12-4 with TRBJ2-7, with D possibly matching TRBD2 (6 bases). The CDR3 has 11 residues. V dropped 3 bases and J dropped 6 bases, with 6 bases sitting between them.

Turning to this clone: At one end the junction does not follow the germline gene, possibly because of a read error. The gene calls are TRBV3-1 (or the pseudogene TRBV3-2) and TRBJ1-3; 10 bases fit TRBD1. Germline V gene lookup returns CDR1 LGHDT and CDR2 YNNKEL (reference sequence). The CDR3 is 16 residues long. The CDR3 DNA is TGTGCCAGCAGACAAGACAGGGGGCCCTCTGGAAACACCATATATTTT. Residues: CASRQDRGPSGNTIYF.

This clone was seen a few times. Written as DNA, the CDR3 is TGTGCCAGCATGACTTCTACAGATACGCAGTATTTT. Amino acid sequence: CASMTSTDTQYF. J is TRBJ2-3 and V is TRBV2; D not resolved. The CDR3 consists of 12 residues. Trimming took 7 bases from V and 3 from J, leaving 8 bases between them. Germline assignment: CDR1 SNHLY and CDR2 FYNNEI.

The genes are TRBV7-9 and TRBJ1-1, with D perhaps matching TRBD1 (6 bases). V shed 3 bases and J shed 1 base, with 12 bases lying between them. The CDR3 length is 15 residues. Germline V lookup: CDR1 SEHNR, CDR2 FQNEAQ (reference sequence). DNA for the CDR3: TGTGCCAGCAGCTTCCAACAGGGCGGGAACACTGAAGCTTTCTTT. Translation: CASSFQQGGNTEAFF. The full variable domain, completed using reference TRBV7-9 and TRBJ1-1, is DTGVSQNPRHKITKRGQNVTFRCDPISEHNRLYWYRQTLGQGPEFLTYFQNEAQLEKSRLLSDRFSAERPKGSFSTLEIQRTEQGDSAMYLCASSFQQGGNTEAFFGQGTRLTVV.

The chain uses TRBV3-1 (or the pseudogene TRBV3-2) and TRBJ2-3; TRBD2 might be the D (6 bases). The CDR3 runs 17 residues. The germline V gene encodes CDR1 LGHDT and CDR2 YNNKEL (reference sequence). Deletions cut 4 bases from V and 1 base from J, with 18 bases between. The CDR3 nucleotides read TGTGCCAGCAGCCCGATGCCCGGAGGGCCCGGCACAGATACGCAGTATTTT. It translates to CASSPMPGGPGTDTQYF.

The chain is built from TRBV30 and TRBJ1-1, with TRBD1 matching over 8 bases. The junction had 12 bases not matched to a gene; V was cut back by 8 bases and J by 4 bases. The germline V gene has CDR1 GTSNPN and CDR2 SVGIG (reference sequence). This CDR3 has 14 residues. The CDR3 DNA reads TGTGCCAGAACAGGGGGGTTAACAGGCACTGAAGCTTTCTTT. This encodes CARTGGLTGTEAFF. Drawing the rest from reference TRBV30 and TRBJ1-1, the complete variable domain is SQTIHQWPATLVQPVGSPLSLECTVEGTSNPNLYWYRQAAGRGLQLLFYSVGIGQISSEVPQNLSASRPQDRQFILSSKKLLLSDSGFYLCARTGGLTGTEAFFGQGTRLTVV.

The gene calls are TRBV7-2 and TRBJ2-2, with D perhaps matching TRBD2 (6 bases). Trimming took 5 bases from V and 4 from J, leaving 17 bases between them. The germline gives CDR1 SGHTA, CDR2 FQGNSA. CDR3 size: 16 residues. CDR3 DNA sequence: TGTGCCAGCAGCACGACCGGGACTTGGTCCACCGGGGAGCTGTTTTTT. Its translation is CASSTTGTWSTGELFF.

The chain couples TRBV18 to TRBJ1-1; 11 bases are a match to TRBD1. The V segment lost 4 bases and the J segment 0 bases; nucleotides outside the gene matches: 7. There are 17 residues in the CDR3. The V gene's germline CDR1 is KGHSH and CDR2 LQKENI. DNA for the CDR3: TGTGCCAGCTCACAAGGTCGGGACAGGGGGATGAACACTGAAGCTTTCTTT. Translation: CASSQGRDRGMNTEAFF.

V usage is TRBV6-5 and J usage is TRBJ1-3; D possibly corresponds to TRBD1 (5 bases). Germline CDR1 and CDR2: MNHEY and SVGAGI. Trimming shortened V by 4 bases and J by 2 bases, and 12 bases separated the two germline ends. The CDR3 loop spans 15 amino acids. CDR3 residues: CASSWAGEPGNTIYF. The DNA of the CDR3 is TGTGCCAGCAGTTGGGCGGGGGAGCCTGGAAACACCATATATTTT.

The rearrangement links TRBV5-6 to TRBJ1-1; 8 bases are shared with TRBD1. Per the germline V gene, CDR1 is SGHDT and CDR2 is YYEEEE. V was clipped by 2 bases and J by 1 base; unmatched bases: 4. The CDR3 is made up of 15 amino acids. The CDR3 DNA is TGTGCCAGCAGCTTCTACAGGGGGAGGAACACTGAAGCTTTCTTT. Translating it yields CASSFYRGRNTEAFF.

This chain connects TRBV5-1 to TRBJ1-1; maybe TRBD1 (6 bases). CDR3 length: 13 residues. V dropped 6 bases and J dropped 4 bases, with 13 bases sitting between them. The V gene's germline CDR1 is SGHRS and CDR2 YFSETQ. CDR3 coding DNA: TGCGCCAGCATGGAACAGGGAGGCACTGAAGCTTTCTTT. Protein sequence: CASMEQGGTEAFF.

CDR3 region: CASSLQPGSLYGYTF. CDR3 nucleotide sequence: TGTGCCAGCAGTCTTCAACCCGGGTCCCTCTATGGCTACACCTTC. The rearrangement links TRBV27 to TRBJ1-2; unclear D gene. CDR1 and CDR2 (germline): MNHEY, SMNVEV (reference sequence). Trimming cost V 5 bases and J 4 bases, with 17 bases left between them. The CDR3 contains 15 residues.

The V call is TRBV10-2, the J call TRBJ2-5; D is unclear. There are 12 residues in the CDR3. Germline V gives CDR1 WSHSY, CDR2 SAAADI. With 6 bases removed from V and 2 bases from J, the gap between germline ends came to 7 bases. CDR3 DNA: TGCGCCAGCAGCTCCCCGCAAGAGACCCAGTACTTC. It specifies CASSSPQETQYF.

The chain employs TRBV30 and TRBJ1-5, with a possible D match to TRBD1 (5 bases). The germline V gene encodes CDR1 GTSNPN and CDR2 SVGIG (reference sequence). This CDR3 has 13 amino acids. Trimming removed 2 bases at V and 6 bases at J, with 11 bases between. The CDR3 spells CAWSQGRGQPQHF. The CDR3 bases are TGTGCCTGGAGTCAGGGTCGCGGTCAGCCCCAGCATTTT.

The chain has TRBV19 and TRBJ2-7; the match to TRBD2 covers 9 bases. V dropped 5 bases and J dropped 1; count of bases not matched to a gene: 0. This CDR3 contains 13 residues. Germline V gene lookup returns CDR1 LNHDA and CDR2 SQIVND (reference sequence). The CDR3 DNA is TGTGCCAGTAGTCTAGCGGGATCCTACGAGCAGTACTTC. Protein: CASSLAGSYEQYF.

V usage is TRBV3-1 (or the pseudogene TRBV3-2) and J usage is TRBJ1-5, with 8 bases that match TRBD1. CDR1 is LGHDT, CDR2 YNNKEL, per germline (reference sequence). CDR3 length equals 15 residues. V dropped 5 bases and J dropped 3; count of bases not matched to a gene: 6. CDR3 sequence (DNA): TGTGCCAGCAGCTTATCGACAGGGGCCAATCAGCCCCAGCATTTT. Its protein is CASSLSTGANQPQHF.

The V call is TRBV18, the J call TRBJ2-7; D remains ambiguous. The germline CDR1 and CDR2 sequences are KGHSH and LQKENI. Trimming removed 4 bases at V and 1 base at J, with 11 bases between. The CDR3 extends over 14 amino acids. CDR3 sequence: CASSLLWESYEQYF. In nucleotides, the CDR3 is TGTGCCAGCTCACTACTCTGGGAATCCTACGAGCAGTACTTC. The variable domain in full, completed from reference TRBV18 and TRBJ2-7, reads NAGVMQNPRHLVRRRGQEARLRCSPMKGHSHVYWYRQLPEEGLKFMVYLQKENIIDESGMPKERFSAEFPKEGPSILRIQQVVRGDSAAYFCASSLLWESYEQYFGPGTRLTVT.